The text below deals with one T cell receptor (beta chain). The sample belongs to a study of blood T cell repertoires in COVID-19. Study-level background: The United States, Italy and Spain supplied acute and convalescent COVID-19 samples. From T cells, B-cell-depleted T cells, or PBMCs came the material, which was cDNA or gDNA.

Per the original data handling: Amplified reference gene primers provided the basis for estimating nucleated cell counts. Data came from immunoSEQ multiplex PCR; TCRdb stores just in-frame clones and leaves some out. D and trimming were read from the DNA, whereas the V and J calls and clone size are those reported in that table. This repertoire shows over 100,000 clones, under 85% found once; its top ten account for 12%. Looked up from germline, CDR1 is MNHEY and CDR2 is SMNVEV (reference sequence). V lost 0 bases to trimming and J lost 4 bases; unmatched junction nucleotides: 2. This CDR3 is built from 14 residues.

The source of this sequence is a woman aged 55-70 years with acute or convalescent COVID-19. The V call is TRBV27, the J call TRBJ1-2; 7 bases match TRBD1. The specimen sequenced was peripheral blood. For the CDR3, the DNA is TGTGCCAGCAGTTTATCCTGGGACAGCTATGGCTACACCTTC. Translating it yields CASSLSWDSYGYTF.